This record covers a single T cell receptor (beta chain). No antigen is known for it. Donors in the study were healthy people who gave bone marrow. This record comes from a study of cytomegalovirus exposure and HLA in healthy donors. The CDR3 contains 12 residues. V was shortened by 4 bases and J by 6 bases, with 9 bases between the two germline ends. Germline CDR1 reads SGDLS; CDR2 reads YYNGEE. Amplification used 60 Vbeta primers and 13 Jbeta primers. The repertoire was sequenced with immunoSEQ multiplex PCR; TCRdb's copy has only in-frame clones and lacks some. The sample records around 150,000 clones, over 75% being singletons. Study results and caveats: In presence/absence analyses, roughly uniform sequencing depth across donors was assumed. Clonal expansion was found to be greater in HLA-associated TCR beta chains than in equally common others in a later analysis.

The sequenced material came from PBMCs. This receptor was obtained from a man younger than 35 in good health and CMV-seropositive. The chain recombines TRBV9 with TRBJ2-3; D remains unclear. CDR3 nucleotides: TGTGCCAGCAGCCACGGAGCGGATACGCAGTATTTT. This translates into CASSHGADTQYF.